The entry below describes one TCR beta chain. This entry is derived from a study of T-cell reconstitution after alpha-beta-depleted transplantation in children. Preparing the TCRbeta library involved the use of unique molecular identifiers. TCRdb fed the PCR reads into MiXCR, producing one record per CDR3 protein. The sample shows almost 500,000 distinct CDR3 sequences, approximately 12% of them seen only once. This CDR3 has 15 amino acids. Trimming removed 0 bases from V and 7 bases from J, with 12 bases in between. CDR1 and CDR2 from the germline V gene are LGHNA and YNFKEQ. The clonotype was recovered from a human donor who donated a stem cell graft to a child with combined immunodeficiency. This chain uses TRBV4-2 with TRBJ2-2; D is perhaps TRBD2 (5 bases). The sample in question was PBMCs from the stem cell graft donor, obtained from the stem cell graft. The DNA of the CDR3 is TGTGCCAGCAGCCAAGATCCTAGCTTGCACGGGGAGCTGTTTTTT. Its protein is CASSQDPSLHGELFF.